Here is one T cell receptor (beta chain) with its context. This clonotype was detected once. Its binding antigen is unknown. No quality values exist for individual bases; no much larger clone is one base distant. On its own, one read is weak support. The library relied on 5' RACE. TCRdb lists the instrument as Illumina HiSeq 2500. A second PCR of about 6 to 11 cycles was run with a J-beta primer mix and a sample-barcoded 5' primer. A unique molecular identifier was introduced onto each TCR beta cDNA molecule by a template-switch 5' adaptor carrying 12 random nucleotides. Each sample yielded at least 2.5 million CDR3-containing paired-end reads. The Mint cDNA synthesis kit, primed by a TRBC-specific oligonucleotide, was used to synthesize first-strand cDNA from all RNA. All cDNA was treated with uracil-DNA glycosylase and then went through a first 18-cycle PCR with the universal primers M1SS and BC2_uni_R. In the original analysis: Normalization of each sample was performed by random selection of 1 million high-quality reads, each carrying a distinct molecular identifier. Instead of being binned into consensus sequences, reads that shared molecular identifiers were thrown out. MiTCR, with a Q25 quality threshold and the strictest error-elimination algorithm, was used for CDR3 identification, clonotype clustering and error correction. A nonparametric unseen species model using Euler transformation provided a lower-bound estimate of total TCR beta diversity. The raw public reads went through TCRdb reprocessing: fastp at Q25, MiXCR clone calling, in-frame beta chains kept. Records with the same CDR3 protein are collapsed into one entry carrying the most frequent genes and DNA. It is TCRdb's table, rather than the study itself, that gives the V and J calls and clone size. The sample records about 670,000 distinct CDR3 sequences, 40% to 65% of which are singletons. The top ten clonotypes cover approximately 12% of the sample.

CDR1 LGHDT and CDR2 YNNKEL are derived from the germline V gene (reference sequence). V trim: 0 bases; J trim: 2 bases; unmatched bases: 1. Counted from cysteine to phenylalanine, this CDR3 has 15 amino acids. Only the CDR3 DNA stays, 45 bases, in frame from base 1. This sample is drawn from a study of blood T cells in healthy people across ages (dated by TCRdb to 2013 to 2016). Study-level background: In model experiments, template switching captured roughly one uniquely barcoded TCR beta cDNA molecule for every two T cells. The study measured age-related changes in TCR beta repertoire diversity using deep sequencing normalized with unique cDNA molecular identifiers. The donors were split into four age groups: young (average 16 years), middle-aged (about 40), aged (62) and long-lived (roughly 80). Donors of different ages were randomly distributed across sequencing lanes to avoid experimental bias. Two additional independent replicas of 1 million unique cDNA reads from the same blood draw were analyzed for two donors (one aged 18 to 30 and one aged 80 or older).

Donors were 39 systemically healthy Caucasian individuals from Russia aged roughly 6 to 95 years. Each donor gave 8 to 10 milliliters of peripheral blood, drawn into EDTA-treated Vacutainer tubes. Ficoll-Paque density-gradient centrifugation was used to isolate PBMCs, with at least 6.5 million obtained per sample. Trizol reagent was used to extract total RNA from PBMCs, with at least 6 micrograms per sample. For every donor, an aliquot of PBMCs went through flow cytometry to measure the percentages of naive CD45RAhigh/CD27high T cells. Study-level results and caveats: Conclusive comparison of naive and antigen-experienced compartments was prevented by the profiling of bulk unsorted PBMCs. The CMV infection status of donors was not known, potentially confounding age-related changes in expanded clonotypes. Observed TCR beta diversity per million T cells fell roughly linearly with age, and a significant reduction was already apparent by age about 36. Compared with the aged group, the long-lived group had more naive CD4+ T cells, fewer expanded clones and increased TCR diversity, suggesting age selection. The percentage of naive T cells measured by flow cytometry correlated strongly with observed TCR beta diversity. Total diversity estimates from one million sequenced T cells were considered lower bounds and underestimates.

Recombination connected TRBV3-1 to TRBJ2-1, and TRBD1 aligns with 7 junction nucleotides. Sequencing input: blood. This receptor was taken from a woman over 75 in good health. This receptor carries the CDR3 CASSQEGTAYNEQFF. The sequenced DNA is TGTGCCAGCAGCCAAGAGGGGACAGCCTACAATGAGCAGTTCTTC.